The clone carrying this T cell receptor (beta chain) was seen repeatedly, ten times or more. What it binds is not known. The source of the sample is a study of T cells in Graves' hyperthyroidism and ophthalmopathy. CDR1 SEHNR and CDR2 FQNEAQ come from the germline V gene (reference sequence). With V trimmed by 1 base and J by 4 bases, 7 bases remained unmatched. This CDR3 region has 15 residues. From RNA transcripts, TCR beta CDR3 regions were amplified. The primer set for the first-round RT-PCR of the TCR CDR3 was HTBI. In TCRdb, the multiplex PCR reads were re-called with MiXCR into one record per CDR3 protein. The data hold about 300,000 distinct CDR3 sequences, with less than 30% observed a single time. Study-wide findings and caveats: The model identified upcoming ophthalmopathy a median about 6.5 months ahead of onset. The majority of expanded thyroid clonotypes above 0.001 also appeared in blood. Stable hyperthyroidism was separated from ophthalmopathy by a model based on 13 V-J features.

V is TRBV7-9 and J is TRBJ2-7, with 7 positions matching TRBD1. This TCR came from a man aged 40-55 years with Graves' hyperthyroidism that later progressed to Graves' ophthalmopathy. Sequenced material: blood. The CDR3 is CASSLVPDRRYEQYF. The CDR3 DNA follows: TGTGCCAGCAGCTTAGTCCCGGACAGGAGGTACGAGCAGTACTTC.